This TCR beta chain was obtained from a study of tumor-infiltrating lymphocytes in primary liver carcinoma (dated by TCRdb to about 2017). A note on the overall study: Between November 2015 and March 2016, 4 to 6 patients in China with histopathologically diagnosed primary liver carcinoma had surgical resection. Of the five patients (three men and two women, aged 30 to 69 years), four had hepatocellular carcinoma and one had combined HCC and intrahepatic cholangiocarcinoma. The five patients had tumors staged T1-T3 N0M0, with maximum diameters ranging from about 4 to 11 cm. Samples yielded roughly 3.5 to 8 million productive TCRbeta reads; read depth did not differ significantly between tissue types. Across five regions of each liver tumor, along with adjacent normal tissue and blood, the study brought together TCRbeta repertoire sequencing, expression microarrays and whole-exome sequencing. A total of some 35 specimens from 5 patients underwent TCRbeta repertoire sequencing, comprising 25 or so tumor regions, 5 adjacent noncancerous liver tissues and 5 peripheral blood samples. Reproducibility between technical replicate repertoires was high, with correlation coefficients above 0.98 and mean shared-clone rates about 0.89.

CDR1 is given as MNHEY and CDR2 as SVGAGI, both from the germline V gene. The CDR3 covers 14 residues, taking in both the cysteine and the phenylalanine. Only the CDR3 DNA is retained, 42 bases long and in frame from the first base. Starting from around 520 ng total RNA, TCRbeta-specific cDNA was produced by reverse transcription with a constant-region primer and ProtoScript II reverse transcriptase. Construction of the TCRbeta libraries relied on three nested rounds of multiplex PCR, following a slightly modified ARM-PCR procedure. Multiplex TRBV1-TRBV30 forward primers and a Cbeta reverse primer were used in the first two PCR rounds, each of which was run for 10 cycles. Sample barcodes and Illumina adapters were attached in a final 25-cycle PCR using Deep VentR polymerase. Amplicons of 200-500 bp were gel-purified with a QIAquick gel extraction kit before sequencing. An Illumina HiSeq 2500 was used to sequence the TCRbeta amplicons, generating 250-bp paired-end reads. Regarding the original processing steps: To recover full CDR3 sequences, reads were quality-trimmed using Trimmomatic v0.33 and paired reads were then merged using FLASH v1.2.11. V, D and J germline segments were assigned to the rearranged TCRbeta sequences using MiGEC v1.2.1b. Clonotype statistics and Shannon-Wiener diversity indices were calculated with VDJtools v1.0.0. Except for diversity analysis, only the 250 most abundant clonotypes of each sample were used in subsequent analyses to reduce sampling bias. TCRdb reanalyzed the raw reads on its own, using fastp at Q25 for trimming and MiXCR for clone calling, and kept in-frame beta chains. Entries are consolidated by CDR3 protein sequence, retaining the most common genes and DNA. TCRdb's processing, not the study's, gives the V and J calls here. The sample has about 310,000 distinct CDR3 sequences on record, approximately 60% of them singletons. About 8.4% of the sample rests with the top ten.

With regard to this clonotype: The antigen it binds to is not known. The junction departs from germline at one end; a sequencing error may be responsible.

Overall study results and their limits: Consistent with antigen-driven expansion, pairs of tumor regions showed higher repertoire overlap (mean roughly 36%) than either tumor-adjacent pairs (approximately 17%) or tumor-blood pairs (about 14%). The study included only four to six patients, and the authors note findings should be validated in a larger study. Because sequencing covered only the TCR beta chain and unpaired alpha chains were not captured, true repertoire diversity is likely underestimated. The top 250 clones accounted for a significantly greater share of the repertoire in tumors than in blood (p = 0.039). Comparison of CD4+ and CD8+ T cell repertoires was precluded by the use of bulk unsorted samples.

RNA from unsorted whole blood was extracted with TRIzol reagent, and germline DNA was obtained with the DNeasy Blood & Tissue kit. At the time of sampling, the patients were treatment-naive and had chronic HBV infection. Approximately 4.1 milliliters of peripheral blood were collected into K2EDTA tubes before surgery. This clonotype originated in a man aged 35 to 55 with primary liver carcinoma and hepatitis B virus infection. Sequencing was done on a sample of peripheral blood. Recombination joined TRBV6-5 with TRBJ1-1; a tentative D call is TRBD1 (6 bases match). CDR3 reads: CVSNIQGGNTEAFF. In nucleotide form, the sequence is TGTGTCAGCAACATACAGGGTGGGAACACTGAAGCTTTCTTT.